This TCR beta chain was recorded in a study of cytomegalovirus exposure and HLA in healthy donors. 60 Vbeta and 13 Jbeta primers were used in PCR. The assay was immunoSEQ multiplex PCR, and TCRdb's table has in-frame clones only and misses some. The table lists around 200,000 clones, approximately 78% of them singletons. Nominally healthy donors were sampled, though unrecorded immune exposures were likely. Study-wide results and caveats: While the bulk of TCR sequences proved rare, some public TCRs turned up in many donors. In a later analysis, DRB1 alleles had the most associated TCRs; HLA-C alleles the fewest.

CDR1 is SGDLS and CDR2 is YYNGEE in the germline V gene. The germline V and J ends were trimmed by 0 bases and 0 bases, with 12 bases remaining between them. CDR3 length: 17 amino acids. Remarks on this clone: What it recognizes is unknown.

The sequence derives from a woman aged 35 to 49 in good health and CMV-seronegative. Sequenced input: PBMCs. The rearrangement links TRBV9 to TRBJ2-2, with a possible D match to TRBD1 (5 bases). The CDR3 region has the DNA TGTGCCAGCAGCGTAGAGGTCGGCAGGGCGAACACCGGGGAGCTGTTTTTT. Translation gives CASSVEVGRANTGELFF.